What follows are 13 T cell receptor beta chains derived from one specimen sequenced in a study of CD8 T cells in Susac syndrome. Random hexamers served to reverse transcribe about 0.5 to 1 ug RNA. TCRdb processed the immunoSEQ multiplex PCR reads anew with MiXCR; each CDR3 protein has one entry. Of fewer than 250,000 distinct CDR3 sequences listed, 90% to 95% were seen once; the top ten hold approximately 0.13%. The source material was CD8+ T cells from PBMCs. Receptors originate from a human donor with multiple sclerosis.

The CDR3 loop reads CASSFGGTYEQYF. The CDR3 region has the DNA TGTGCCAGCAGTTTCGGAGGGACCTACGAGCAGTACTTC. The chain combines TRBV27 with TRBJ2-7, with D possibly matching TRBD2 (6 bases). This CDR3 comprises 13 residues. Germline CDR1 reads MNHEY; CDR2 reads SMNVEV (reference sequence). Trimming stripped 3 bases from V and 2 bases from J, with 8 bases between.

This chain joins TRBV5-1 and TRBJ1-1; no firm D call. This CDR3 has 16 amino acids. Germline V lookup: CDR1 SGHRS, CDR2 YFSETQ. The V end lost 0 bases, the J end lost 6 bases, and 18 bases lay between the germline ends. As DNA, the CDR3 is TGCGCCAGCAGCTTGGTGTTTGTATCGCCCACTTCTGAAGCTTTCTTT. Residues: CASSLVFVSPTSEAFF.

J is TRBJ1-2 and V is TRBV12-3 or TRBV12-4, with 7 nucleotides matching TRBD1. V lost 4 bases and J lost 4; bases outside the gene matches: 12. The CDR3 extends over 16 amino acids. CDR3 protein: CASSSSRGTELYGYTF. The CDR3 nucleotides read TGTGCCAGCAGTTCCTCGCGGGGGACAGAACTCTATGGCTACACCTTC.

This clonotype was detected a few times. The rearrangement links TRBV27 to TRBJ2-7; D is perhaps TRBD2 (6 bases). Germline V lookup: CDR1 MNHEY, CDR2 SMNVEV (reference sequence). Trimming took off 5 bases at V and 2 bases at J, with 13 bases between the two ends. The CDR3 sequence is 14 residues long. The CDR3 region is CASSLRDSAYEQYF. CDR3 bases: TGTGCCAGCAGTCTACGGGACTCAGCCTACGAGCAGTACTTC.

This clonotype was seen a handful of times. The J gene is TRBJ2-2, the V gene TRBV5-1, with TRBD2 identical over 10 bases. CDR3 length equals 15 residues. The V segment lost 4 bases and the J segment 4 bases; nucleotides outside the gene matches: 4. Per germline, CDR1 SGHRS and CDR2 YFSETQ. CDR3 sequence reads: CASSLSGGATGELFF. CDR3 nucleotide sequence: TGCGCCAGCAGCCTGAGCGGGGGGGCCACCGGGGAGCTGTTTTTT.

This chain links TRBV4-1 with TRBJ2-7; D gene uncertain. CDR3 length: 12 residues. Germline assignment: CDR1 MGHRA and CDR2 YSYEKL. V was cut by 8 bases and J by 3 bases, with 11 bases left in between. The CDR3 region is CASSGSGYEQYF. For the CDR3, the DNA is TGCGCCAGCTCAGGATCGGGCTACGAGCAGTACTTC.

V is TRBV20-1 and J is TRBJ2-1; TRBD2 might be the D (6 bases). Trimming took 3 bases from V and 0 from J, leaving 18 bases between them. CDR1 is DFQATT and CDR2 is SNEGSKA in the germline V gene (reference sequence). The CDR3 runs 17 residues. The CDR3 is CSASPRAGSNSYNEQFF. The CDR3 coding sequence is TGCAGTGCTAGCCCCCGGGCGGGGTCCAACTCCTACAATGAGCAGTTCTTC.

This clonotype was seen only once. The chain carries TRBV19 and TRBJ1-2; no clear D. CDR1 LNHDA and CDR2 SQIVND come from the germline V gene (reference sequence). V was pared by 1 base and J by 4 bases, with 19 bases between. The CDR3 is 17 residues long. CDR3 nucleotide sequence: TGTGCCAGTAGTATAGTGTCTCCGACTCTCATCAGCTATGGCTACACCTTC. As protein: CASSIVSPTLISYGYTF.

This sequence joins TRBV4-1 and TRBJ2-1; TRBD2 matches at 7 bases. Germline V gene lookup returns CDR1 MGHRA and CDR2 YSYEKL. The V and J ends lost 7 bases and 6 bases, in that order; junction bases with no gene match: 6. There are 13 residues in the CDR3. Written as DNA, the CDR3 is TGCGCCAGCAAACTAGCGATTGGCAATGAGCAGTTCTTC. Its protein product is CASKLAIGNEQFF.

This clonotype was detected only once. This chain uses TRBV4-3 with TRBJ2-3; D might be TRBD1 (5 bases). With 0 bases removed from V and 0 bases from J, the gap between germline ends came to 7 bases. The CDR3 extends over 15 amino acids. Germline assignment: CDR1 LGHNA and CDR2 YSLEER. CDR3 loop: CASSQDDSSTDTQYF. Written as DNA, the CDR3 is TGCGCCAGCAGCCAAGATGACAGTAGCACAGATACGCAGTATTTT.

V is TRBV19 and J is TRBJ1-5; D is ambiguous. The CDR3 contains 15 residues. V dropped 3 bases and J dropped 1 base, with 10 bases sitting between them. Germline loops: CDR1 LNHDA, CDR2 SQIVND (reference sequence). The CDR3 nucleotides read TGTGCCAGTAGTATTTACGGTGGCAGCAATCAGCCCCAGCATTTT. Amino acids: CASSIYGGSNQPQHF.

The rearrangement joins TRBV20-1 to TRBJ1-3; D gene ambiguous. This CDR3 has 13 residues. Germline V gene sequence: CDR1 DFQATT, CDR2 SNEGSKA (reference sequence). Trimming shortened V by 6 bases and J by 0 bases, and 9 bases separated the two germline ends. The CDR3: CSAWIDSGNTIYF. CDR3 DNA: TGCAGTGCCTGGATAGACTCTGGAAACACCATATATTTT.

The J gene is TRBJ1-4, the V gene TRBV6-5; D is ambiguous. Trimming removed 7 bases from V and 1 base from J, with 13 bases in between. Germline CDR1 MNHEY, CDR2 SVGAGI. The CDR3 spans 15 residues. The chain's CDR3 is CASTKNSLTNEKLFF. The CDR3 coding sequence is TGTGCCAGCACCAAGAACAGCCTAACTAATGAAAAACTGTTTTTT.